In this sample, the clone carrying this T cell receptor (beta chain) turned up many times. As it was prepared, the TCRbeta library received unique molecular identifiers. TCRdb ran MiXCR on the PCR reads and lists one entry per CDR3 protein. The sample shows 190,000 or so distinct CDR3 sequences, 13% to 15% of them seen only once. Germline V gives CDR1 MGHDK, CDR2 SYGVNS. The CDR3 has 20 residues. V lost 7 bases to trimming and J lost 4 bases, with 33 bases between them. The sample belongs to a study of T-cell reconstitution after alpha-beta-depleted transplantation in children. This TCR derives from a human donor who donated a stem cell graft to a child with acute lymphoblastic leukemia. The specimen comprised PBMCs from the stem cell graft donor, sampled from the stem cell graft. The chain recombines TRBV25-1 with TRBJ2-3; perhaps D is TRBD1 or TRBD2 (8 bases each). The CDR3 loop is CASNTGGEAAGGFSADTQYF. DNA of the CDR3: TGTGCCAGCAATACAGGGGGTGAGGCCGCGGGAGGTTTTTCAGCAGATACGCAGTATTTT.